This T cell receptor beta chain was profiled in a study of beta chain features in type 1 diabetes (dated by TCRdb to the late 2010s). As for the study more broadly: Patients and healthy donors did not differ in mean age, gender distribution, total cell number or subset yield. Across all samples, around 99 million sorted cells were examined, and cell number per subset correlated strongly with RNA yield. In the study, recently diagnosed type 1 diabetes patients and matched healthy donors were compared on the TCRB repertoires of their sorted circulating CD4+ T cell subsets. Whereas all 30 or so donors provided naive and central memory subsets, regulatory and stem cell-like memory subsets were isolated from just 8 patients and about 8 healthy donors.

Each donor gave one peripheral blood draw, averaging roughly 0.11 L, which was collected into heparinised tubes. A BD FACSAria II and a panel including CD45RO, CCR7, CD25, CD127, CD95 and CD27 were used to sort naive, central memory, regulatory and stem cell-like memory CD4+ T cells. Every sorted population had a purity above 95%. Right away, PBMCs were isolated by Lymphoprep density gradient centrifugation and were stained directly, with no culture step. So that batch effects would be minimized, each experiment stained and sorted samples in pairs, pairing one healthy donor with one patient. Reading from cysteine to phenylalanine, the CDR3 counts 14 amino acids. This entry keeps only the CDR3 DNA: 42 bases, framed from base 1. CDR1 and CDR2 are read off the germline V gene (reference sequence) as SGHNT and YYREEE. V and J are trimmed by 4 bases and 1 base, and the gene matches miss 4 bases of the junction.

Paper-wide results and their limitations: The naive, central memory and regulatory TCRB repertoires appeared to resemble one another more closely among patients than among healthy donors. A moderate but significant shortening of TCRB CDR3 length was observed in type 1 diabetes patients in all four CD4+ subsets. HLA sub-analyses involved small numbers of individuals, so any influence of HLA type on TCRB rearrangement remained unresolved. Shorter templates might have been favored by PCR, but patient and control samples were amplified and corrected together, so both groups would have been affected equally by any skew. At VDJ recombination sites, type 1 diabetes patients had fewer insertions and more deleted nucleotides, which implies abnormalities in thymic rearrangement. Because cDNA rather than genomic DNA was sequenced, highly expressing activated cells could have been over-represented, although no difference in activation and CD3 levels was found between groups.

The High Capacity cDNA Reverse Transcription Kit was used to reverse transcribe all of the isolated RNA, meaning that expressed TCRB transcripts were what got sequenced. Naive, central memory and regulatory T cell samples underwent deep immunoSEQ sequencing, averaging approximately 3.3 million total reads per sample. Sorted cells were lysed in RLT buffer and RNA was extracted with DNase-treated RNeasy Micro or Mini kits, depending on cell number. Each cell subset was processed separately to prevent cross-contamination, with patient and healthy donor samples processed together. Using the immunoSEQ multiplex PCR, TCRB sequences were amplified from cDNA into 87-bp fragments spanning the CDR3 region. Amplicons were sequenced on the Illumina HiSeq platform. On the authors' methods: PCR bias was computationally corrected using synthetic template baselines, reads within Hamming distance 2 were collapsed, and singletons that could not be merged were discarded. Reads were aligned to IMGT to assign V, D and J genes, CDR3 length, and insertions or deletions at six rearrangement sites. Within each subset, clonotype counts were normalized to the number of sorted cells before true diversity and Gini coefficients were calculated with the tcR R package. The overlap coefficient, calculated on TCRB nucleotide sequences, was used to quantify repertoire sharing. This immuneACCESS table, as held by TCRdb, lists in-frame sequences with V and J called but not all clones. Of the missing ones, under half trace to an unresolved V gene in checked studies; the others have no known cause. V and J calls and clone size follow that table, whereas D and trimming were derived from the DNA. Across this sample there are 160,000 or so clones, with about 9% seen only once. The ten biggest clones cover over 0.5% of the sample.

Note on this clone: It lacks a known antigen. Base qualities are not recorded, but no much larger clone differs from it by a single base.

The chain uses TRBV5-4 and TRBJ2-5; 7 bases in the middle match TRBD1. This sequence was found in a woman aged 18-30 years with type 1 diabetes. Sequenced: central memory CD4+ T cells from blood. CDR3 protein: CASSRQGSQETQYF. Read as DNA, the sequence is TGTGCCAGCAGCCGACAGGGATCCCAAGAGACCCAGTACTTC.